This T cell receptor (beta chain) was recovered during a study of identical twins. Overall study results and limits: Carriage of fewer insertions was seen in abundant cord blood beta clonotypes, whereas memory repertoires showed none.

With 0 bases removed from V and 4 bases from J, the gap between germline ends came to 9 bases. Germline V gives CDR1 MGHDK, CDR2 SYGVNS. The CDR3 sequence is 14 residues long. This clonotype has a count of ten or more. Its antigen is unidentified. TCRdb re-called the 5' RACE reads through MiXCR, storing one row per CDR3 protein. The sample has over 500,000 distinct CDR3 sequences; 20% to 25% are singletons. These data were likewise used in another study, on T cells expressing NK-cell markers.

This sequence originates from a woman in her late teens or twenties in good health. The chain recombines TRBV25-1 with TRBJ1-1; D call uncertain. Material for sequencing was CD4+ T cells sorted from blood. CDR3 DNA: TGTGCCAGCAGTGAATACACAGAGGCCACTGAAGCTTTCTTT. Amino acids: CASSEYTEATEAFF.